This T cell receptor (beta chain) was obtained from a study of vaccination and CD4 T cells after COVID-19. Points from the study as a whole: Spike mono-reactivity applied to 304 of 307 vaccine-specific clones detected in convalescent patients. For SARS-CoV-2-reactive clonotypes, the median went from approximately 21 to 40, a nonsignificant increase.

Sequenced with the Oncomine TCR Beta short-read assay was DNA taken from cultured CD4+ T cells. Genomic DNA extraction was carried out from cultured CD4+ T cells. TCRdb reanalysed the PCR reads using MiXCR and keeps one entry per CDR3 protein. The sample gives around 15,000 distinct CDR3 sequences, roughly 74% of which show up once; roughly 18% is in the top ten. Germline assignment: CDR1 DFQATT and CDR2 SNEGSKA (reference sequence). This CDR3 comprises 14 residues. With 3 bases removed from V and 2 bases from J, the gap between germline ends came to 14 bases. As for this clonotype: Its matching antigen is unknown.

Treatment defined: roughly nine-day PBMC culture with coronavirus spike peptide pools or control peptides (ViraFEST assay). Expansion of antigen-specific T cells with peptide pools by ViraFEST preceded sequencing of TCRs. This chain links TRBV20-1 with TRBJ2-7; the D gene is possibly TRBD1 (6 bases). The clonotype originates from a human donor who had recovered from COVID-19. The sequenced material came from CD4+ T cells from blood, cultured in vitro. CDR3 in amino acids: CSASYPTGPYEQYF. CDR3 coding DNA: TGCAGTGCTAGTTACCCGACAGGTCCCTACGAGCAGTACTTC.